This is a list of T cell receptor beta chains from one sample in a study of T cells in Graves' hyperthyroidism and ophthalmopathy. TCRdb re-derived calls from the multiplex PCR reads in MiXCR, one entry per CDR3 protein. This repertoire shows over 650,000 distinct CDR3 sequences, 16% found once; its top ten account for 8.4%. Sequenced: blood. Every receptor here comes from a man aged 18 to 35 with Graves' hyperthyroidism. The CDR3 runs from the conserved cysteine through the conserved F or W.

v_call: TRBV11-2
cdr3_aa: CASSLDRIGLYGYTF

v_call: TRBV28
cdr3_aa: CASSLFGTSLREGRGDTQYF

v_call: TRBV15
cdr3_aa: CATSRVGTGGEQYF

v_call: TRBV7-9
cdr3_aa: CASSLEPSGLPPYEQYF

v_call: TRBV3-1
cdr3_aa: CASSQPWGESGPNEQFF

v_call: TRBV2
cdr3_aa: CASTPANRGHEQYF

v_call: TRBV18
cdr3_aa: CASSPRGLFTDTQYF

v_call: TRBV5-1
cdr3_aa: CASSSGTGGARSEAFF

v_call: TRBV10-2
cdr3_aa: CASSEGVSYSQPQHF

v_call: TRBV30
cdr3_aa: CAWRLVYNEQFF

v_call: TRBV28
cdr3_aa: CASWDRGSSYEQYF

v_call: TRBV7-3
cdr3_aa: CASSLEGAYGYTF

v_call: TRBV28
cdr3_aa: CASTHGSDFQETQYF

v_call: TRBV6-1
cdr3_aa: CASALEGGNTIYF